The T cell receptor beta chain described here comes from a study of cytomegalovirus exposure and HLA in healthy donors. The study, taken as a whole, reports: Sequencing likely caused a cluster of highly shared sequence variants. Sequencing depth across donors, presence/absence analyses assumed, was roughly uniform. DRB1 showed the most TCR associations and HLA-C the fewest in a later analysis, as rates varied by HLA locus.

Both 60 Vbeta primers and 13 Jbeta primers went into the PCR. Clones were read by immunoSEQ multiplex PCR, and TCRdb kept only the in-frame ones, dropping some. The sample lists about 140,000 clones; around 79% were seen once. V shed 1 base and J shed 7 bases, with 4 bases lying between them. Germline assignment: CDR1 MGHRA and CDR2 YSYEKL. This CDR3 region has 12 residues. A remark on this clone: What it recognizes is unknown.

This TCR was recovered from a female donor in good health and CMV-seronegative. Sequencing was done on a sample of PBMCs. The chain combines TRBV4-1 with TRBJ2-2; D uncertain. The CDR3 region has the DNA TGCGCCAGCAGCCAAGTCGGCGGGGAGCTGTTTTTT. Amino acids: CASSQVGGELFF.